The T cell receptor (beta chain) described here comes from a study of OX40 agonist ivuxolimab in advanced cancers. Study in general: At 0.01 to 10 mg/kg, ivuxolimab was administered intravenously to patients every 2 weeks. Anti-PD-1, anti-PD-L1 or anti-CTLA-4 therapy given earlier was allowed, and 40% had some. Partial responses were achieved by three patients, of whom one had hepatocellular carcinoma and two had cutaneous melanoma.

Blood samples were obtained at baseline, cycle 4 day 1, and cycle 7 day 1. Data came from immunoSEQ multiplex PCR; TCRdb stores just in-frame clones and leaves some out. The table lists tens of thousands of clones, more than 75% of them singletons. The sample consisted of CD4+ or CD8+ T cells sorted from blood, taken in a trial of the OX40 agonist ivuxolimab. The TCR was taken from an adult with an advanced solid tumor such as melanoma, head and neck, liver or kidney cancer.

The CDR3 DNA reads as TGTGCCAGCAGCGTAGGACAGGGGTCTTTTGACTATTATGGCTACACCTTC. Translation gives CASSVGQGSFDYYGYTF. The chain uses TRBV11-3 and TRBJ1-2; 9 bases are shared with TRBD1. This CDR3 spans 17 amino acids. With 5 bases clipped from V and 5 bases from J, the junction kept 15 bases outside the gene matches. The V gene's germline CDR1 is SGHNT and CDR2 YENEEA.